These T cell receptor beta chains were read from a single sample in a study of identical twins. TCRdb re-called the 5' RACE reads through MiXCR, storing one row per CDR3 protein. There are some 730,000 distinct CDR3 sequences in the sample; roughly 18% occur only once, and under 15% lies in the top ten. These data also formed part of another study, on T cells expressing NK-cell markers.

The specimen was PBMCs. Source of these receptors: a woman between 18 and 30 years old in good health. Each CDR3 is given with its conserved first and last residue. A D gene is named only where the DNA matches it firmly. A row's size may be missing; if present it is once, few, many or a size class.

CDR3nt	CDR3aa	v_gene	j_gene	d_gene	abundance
TGTGCCAGCAGCTTGACAGGGGGCTCCGAGCAGTACTTC	CASSLTGGSEQYF	TRBV7-9	TRBJ2-7	TRBD1	-
TGTGCCAGCAGACCTCTACTAGCGGGGGTCACAGATACGCAGTATTTT	CASRPLLAGVTDTQYF	TRBV12-3/TRBV12-4	TRBJ2-3	TRBD2	-
TGTGCCACCAGCAGGTGGACTAGCGGGGGGGCCGGGGAGCTGTTTTTT	CATSRWTSGGAGELFF	TRBV15	TRBJ2-2	TRBD2	few
TGTGCCAGCAGCGTCGGGACAGGGAAAAACATTCAGTACTTC	CASSVGTGKNIQYF	TRBV9	TRBJ2-4	TRBD1	few
TGCGCCAGCAGCCAAGACCTGACAGGGGGCGACATCTACAATGAGCAGTTCTTC	CASSQDLTGGDIYNEQFF	TRBV4-3	TRBJ2-1	TRBD1	-
TGTGCCAGCAGCGAAAAGCCTTACTACGAGCAGTACTTC	CASSEKPYYEQYF	TRBV6-1	TRBJ2-7	-	-
TGTGCCAGCAGTCCAAAGCGGGAGAGGGCCGGGGAGCTGTTTTTT	CASSPKRERAGELFF	TRBV6-2/TRBV6-3	TRBJ2-2	TRBD2	many
TGCAGTGCTACCCTCCGGGACCAGATCCCCCCAGATACGCAGTATTTT	CSATLRDQIPPDTQYF	TRBV20-1	TRBJ2-3	-	-
TGTGCCAGCAGTGTGGTGGGACCCACAGATACGCAGTATTTT	CASSVVGPTDTQYF	TRBV2	TRBJ2-3	-	-
TGTGCCAGCAGCCAAAACAGGGGAGAAACCCTCCACTTT	CASSQNRGETLHF	TRBV6-1	TRBJ1-6	TRBD1	-
TGTGCCAGCAGCCCCACCCGGGCTGGGAACATTCAGTACTTC	CASSPTRAGNIQYF	TRBV12-3/TRBV12-4	TRBJ2-4	-	-
TGTGCCAGCACCGGATTCAGGGGGCAGAGTAATGAAAAACTGTTTTTT	CASTGFRGQSNEKLFF	TRBV7-9	TRBJ1-4	TRBD1	-
TGTGCCAGCAGCTTAAGCATCTTCCAAGAGACCCAGTACTTC	CASSLSIFQETQYF	TRBV7-2	TRBJ2-5	-	-
TGTGCCAGCAGTTTAATGCTTGGGACCTTCGAGCAGTACTTC	CASSLMLGTFEQYF	TRBV12-3/TRBV12-4	TRBJ2-7	-	many
TGTGCCAGCAGTTGGGGAGCAGACTATAATTCACCCCTCCACTTT	CASSWGADYNSPLHF	TRBV6-5	TRBJ1-6	-	few
TGTGCCAGCAGTTTAACCCTCCACGGAGGGGAGACCCAGTACTTC	CASSLTLHGGETQYF	TRBV27	TRBJ2-5	-	few
TGCAGTGCCGAAGAGGGCTATAATTCACCCCTCCACTTT	CSAEEGYNSPLHF	TRBV20-1	TRBJ1-6	-	few
TGTGCCAGCAGTGAATACCTAGCGGGGGATTACAATGAGCAGTTCTTC	CASSEYLAGDYNEQFF	TRBV2	TRBJ2-1	TRBD2	-
TGTGCCAGCAGCTCCTACGCCAGCACAGATACGCAGTATTTT	CASSSYASTDTQYF	TRBV6-1	TRBJ2-3	-	few
TGTGCCAGCAGCTCGCGTATGGGCCGGGGGTATTTT	CASSSRMGRGYF	TRBV11-3	TRBJ2-3	-	-
TGTGCCAGCAGTTCGAGGGCGTTTGGTCGGCAGTTCTTC	CASSSRAFGRQFF	TRBV6-6	TRBJ2-1	-	-
TGCAGTGCTAGGGGCAGAGGCAACTCCTACAATGAGCAGTTCTTC	CSARGRGNSYNEQFF	TRBV20-1	TRBJ2-1	-	-
TGCAGCGTTGGGGCCGGGACTAACTACGAGCAGTACTTC	CSVGAGTNYEQYF	TRBV29-1	TRBJ2-7	TRBD2	-
TGTGCCAGCAGCTTGGGCCCTCAGCGAGTCGAGACCCAGTACTTC	CASSLGPQRVETQYF	TRBV5-5	TRBJ2-5	-	-
TGCAGCGTATATACGGGACAGGGAGGGAAAAGGAACTATGGCTACACCTTC	CSVYTGQGGKRNYGYTF	TRBV29-1	TRBJ1-2	TRBD1	-
TGCGCCAGCAGCGTTAGCGGGGTCTACACCGGGGAGCTGTTTTTT	CASSVSGVYTGELFF	TRBV4-1	TRBJ2-2	TRBD2	few
TGTGCCAGCAGTCGCTCCCCGTTGGTAGCCAAAAACATTCAGTACTTC	CASSRSPLVAKNIQYF	TRBV6-1	TRBJ2-4	-	-
TGTGCCAGCAGACGACAGGGCCACACAGATACGCAGTATTTT	CASRRQGHTDTQYF	TRBV27	TRBJ2-3	TRBD1	-
TGTGCCAGCAGCAGGAGCGCAGTCCTCTTT	CASSRSAVLF	TRBV6-6	TRBJ1-1	-	-
TGTGCCAGTGCGAGGGACGGTCCATCTGAAGCTTTCTTT	CASARDGPSEAFF	TRBV21-1	TRBJ1-1	-	few
TGTGCCAGCAGTGTTACTCCGGGACTAGCGGACCAAGAGACCCAGTACTTC	CASSVTPGLADQETQYF	TRBV6-1	TRBJ2-5	TRBD2	few
TGTGCCAGCAGTTTTCTTACCGAGCAGTACTTC	CASSFLTEQYF	TRBV12-3/TRBV12-4	TRBJ2-7	-	-
TGCGCCAGCAGCTTACAGGGGACGACCTACGAGCAGTACTTC	CASSLQGTTYEQYF	TRBV5-1	TRBJ2-7	TRBD1	few
TGTGCCAGCAGCTGGCAGGTTGGTGGTACGCAGTATTTT	CASSWQVGGTQYF	TRBV5-6	TRBJ2-3	-	-
TGTGCCACCAGCAGAGGGGAAAATAATCAGCCCCAGCATTTT	CATSRGENNQPQHF	TRBV15	TRBJ1-5	-	-
TGTGCCAGCAGCGTAGGGAGTCTCCAAGAGACCCAGTACTTC	CASSVGSLQETQYF	TRBV9	TRBJ2-5	-	few
TGCGCCAGCAGCTTGGGTAGCGGTTACTACGAGCAGTACTTC	CASSLGSGYYEQYF	TRBV5-1	TRBJ2-7	-	few
TGTGCCAGCAGCCCTCAATCCCCGGGGGTCACAGATACGCAGTATTTT	CASSPQSPGVTDTQYF	TRBV9	TRBJ2-3	-	many
TGTGCCATCAGTGAGTCAGATTTCGAGACCCAGTACTTC	CAISESDFETQYF	TRBV10-3	TRBJ2-5	-	-
TGTGCCAGCTTAGGTGACATCAGCTCCTACAATGAGCAGTTCTTC	CASLGDISSYNEQFF	TRBV6-1	TRBJ2-1	-	-
TGTGCCAGCAGTTTTACCGGCCTTTCCTACGAGCAGTACTTC	CASSFTGLSYEQYF	TRBV12-3/TRBV12-4	TRBJ2-7	-	few
TGCGCCAGCAGCCAAGATGCCCGGGACAGGAGAGATTACGAGCAGTACTTC	CASSQDARDRRDYEQYF	TRBV4-1	TRBJ2-7	TRBD1	-
TGTGCCAGCAGTAAATTCTGGGGCGCCGGGACAGATACGCAGTATTTT	CASSKFWGAGTDTQYF	TRBV28	TRBJ2-3	-	-
TGTGCCAGCAGCGCCGGGACGGCCCAAGAGACCCAGTACTTC	CASSAGTAQETQYF	TRBV9	TRBJ2-5	-	-
TGCAGTGTTGGGACTAGCGCCAATGAGCAGTTCTTC	CSVGTSANEQFF	TRBV20-1	TRBJ2-1	TRBD2	few
TGCGCCAGCAGCCAAGAGCTCAGAGGGGGTAGCACAGATACGCAGTATTTT	CASSQELRGGSTDTQYF	TRBV4-3	TRBJ2-3	-	-
TGCAGTGCTTCTACTAGCGGGGGGCCCACAGATACGCAGTATTTT	CSASTSGGPTDTQYF	TRBV20-1	TRBJ2-3	TRBD2	few
TGTGCCAGCAGTTTTCGCCGTAATGAGCAGTTCTTC	CASSFRRNEQFF	TRBV12-3/TRBV12-4	TRBJ2-1	-	many